The next 19 T cell receptor beta chains were all read from a single sample in a study of cytomegalovirus exposure and HLA in healthy donors. PCR was performed using 60 Vbeta and 13 Jbeta primers. TCRdb keeps only in-frame clones here, not all; method: immunoSEQ multiplex PCR. The sample lists over 150,000 clones, less than 85% occurring once. Input material: PBMCs. Receptors originate from a man aged 55 to 70 in good health and CMV-seronegative.

The rearrangement joins TRBV29-1 to TRBJ2-3, with 7 bases aligning to TRBD2. The length of the CDR3 is 12 residues. Germline-derived CDR1 and CDR2 are SQVTM and ANQGSEA. Losses at the gene ends were 7 bases for V and 4 bases for J; bases not matched to a gene: 5. This CDR3 is CSGGGLADTQYF. The DNA of the CDR3 is TGCAGCGGGGGGGGACTGGCAGATACGCAGTATTTT.

The chain joins TRBV7-2 to TRBJ2-1; 8 bases are a match to TRBD2. Germline V gives CDR1 SGHTA, CDR2 FQGNSA. The CDR3 is 16 amino acids. The V and J ends lost 1 base and 6 bases, in that order; junction bases with no gene match: 8. The CDR3 nucleotides read TGTGCCAGCAGCTTAGAGTGGACGGGGGGGGTCAATGAGCAGTTCTTC. It codes for CASSLEWTGGVNEQFF.

In this sample, this clone turned up a few times. The rearrangement joins TRBV6-1 to TRBJ1-5, with D maybe TRBD1 (6 bases). The CDR3 contains 14 residues. V was trimmed by 3 bases and J by 7 bases, leaving 13 bases between them. The germline gives CDR1 MNHNS, CDR2 SASEGT. The CDR3 sequence: CASSDSGTSQPQHF. The CDR3 nucleotides read TGTGCCAGCAGTGACTCCGGGACATCACAGCCCCAGCATTTT.

The CDR3 spells CASSSDRRLSNYGYTF. CDR3 nucleotides: TGTGCCAGCAGTAGCGACAGGAGGCTTTCTAACTATGGCTACACCTTC. The chain couples TRBV28 to TRBJ1-2, with D possibly TRBD1 on 6 matching bases. This CDR3 has 16 residues. V dropped 5 bases and J dropped 0 bases, with 16 bases sitting between them. The germline V gene encodes CDR1 MDHEN and CDR2 SYDVKM.

This rearrangement joins TRBV20-1 to TRBJ1-2; D gene uncertain. From germline, CDR1 is DFQATT and CDR2 SNEGSKA (reference sequence). The CDR3 is 10 residues long. Trimming removed 6 bases from V and 7 bases from J, with 9 bases in between. This CDR3 reads CSAIWAGYTF. CDR3 DNA: TGCAGTGCAATATGGGCTGGCTACACCTTC.

This rearrangement joins TRBV7-2 to TRBJ2-2; D is unclear. Trimming shortened V by 2 bases and J by 7 bases, and 8 bases separated the two germline ends. The CDR3 has 13 amino acids. Germline V gene data show CDR1 as SGHTA and CDR2 as FQGNSA. The chain's CDR3 is CASSLNTFGELFF. CDR3 in DNA: TGTGCCAGCAGCTTAAATACTTTCGGGGAGCTGTTTTTT. Supplemented by reference TRBV7-2 and TRBJ2-2, the full variable domain reads GAGVSQSPSNKVTEKGKDVELRCDPISGHTALYWYRQSLGQGLEFLIYFQGNSAPDKSGLPSDRFSAERTGGSVSTLTIQRTQQEDSAVYLCASSLNTFGELFFGEGSRLTVL.

The J gene is TRBJ2-5, the V gene TRBV10-1; 8 nucleotides agree with TRBD2. This CDR3 spans 13 amino acids. Germline lookup yields CDR1 WNHNN and CDR2 SYGVQD (reference sequence). Trimming removed 8 bases from V and 2 bases from J; junction bases left unmatched: 4. CDR3 in amino acids: CASGTSGQETQYF. Written as DNA, the CDR3 is TGCGCCAGCGGAACTAGCGGACAAGAGACCCAGTACTTC.

The rearrangement joins TRBV6-1 to TRBJ1-2; 10 bases map to TRBD1. From germline, CDR1 is MNHNS and CDR2 SASEGT. The CDR3 totals 13 residues. V was pared by 3 bases and J by 7 bases, with 2 bases of the junction left unmatched. The CDR3 region is CASSDRDRGGYTF. CDR3 bases: TGTGCCAGCAGTGACCGGGACAGGGGTGGCTACACCTTC.

This clone was observed a few times. In DNA form, the CDR3 reads TGTGCCAGCAGTTACGGACAGTTATCAGAGACCCAGTACTTC. Protein sequence: CASSYGQLSETQYF. The chain employs TRBV6-7 and TRBJ2-5; tentatively, D is TRBD1 (6 bases). TRBV6-7 falls under the ORF class, with uncertain function. This CDR3 region has 14 residues. Trimming pared 2 bases from V and 4 bases from J, leaving 11 bases between.

The gene calls are TRBV7-9 and TRBJ2-2; D is ambiguous. Trimming removed 5 bases from V and 1 base from J, with 11 bases in between. There are 15 residues in the CDR3. CDR1 and CDR2 (germline): SEHNR, FQNEAQ (reference sequence). This chain's CDR3 is CASSLRNVNTGELFF. CDR3 bases: TGTGCCAGCAGCCTCAGGAACGTGAACACCGGGGAGCTGTTTTTT.

The J gene is TRBJ2-1, the V gene TRBV9, with TRBD1 matching over 7 bases. The CDR3 totals 15 residues. Germline trimming cut 3 bases from V and 5 bases from J; bases unmatched to any gene: 8. CDR1 and CDR2 (germline): SGDLS, YYNGEE. In DNA form, the CDR3 reads TGTGCCAGCAGCGCCCAGAGGACAGGCAACAATGAGCAGTTCTTC. This translates into CASSAQRTGNNEQFF. Supplemented by reference TRBV9 and TRBJ2-1, the full variable domain reads DSGVTQTPKHLITATGQRVTLRCSPRSGDLSVYWYQQSLDQGLQFLIQYYNGEERAKGNILERFSAQQFPDLHSELNLSSLELGDSALYFCASSAQRTGNNEQFFGPGTRLTVL.

The rearrangement uses TRBV7-3 and TRBJ2-3, with D perhaps matching TRBD2 (6 bases). This CDR3 region has 14 residues. Germline V CDR1 and CDR2: SGHTA, FQGTGA. V was clipped by 6 bases and J by 1 base, with 11 bases between them. The CDR3 loop reads CASSPSVGTDTQYF. The CDR3 DNA is TGTGCCAGCAGTCCTAGCGTTGGCACAGATACGCAGTATTTT.

This clone was observed a single time. This chain links TRBV7-3 with TRBJ1-2, with a weak D call TRBD1 (6 bases). The CDR3 loop spans 13 amino acids. The V and J ends lost 4 bases and 2 bases respectively, with 8 bases between them. Germline V gives CDR1 SGHTA, CDR2 FQGTGA. CDR3 in amino acids: CASSSGQNYGYTF. In nucleotides, the CDR3 is TGTGCCAGCAGCTCGGGACAAAACTATGGCTACACCTTC.

The chain combines TRBV7-9 with TRBJ1-5, with D possibly being TRBD1 (5 bases). Germline loops: CDR1 SEHNR, CDR2 FQNEAQ (reference sequence). CDR3 length: 15 amino acids. V lost 1 base and J lost 5, with 12 bases in between. CDR3 in amino acids: CASSLGGLLDQPQHF. The CDR3 coding sequence is TGTGCCAGCAGCTTAGGGGGACTACTAGATCAGCCCCAGCATTTT.

This chain connects TRBV19 to TRBJ1-5; D is undetermined. Trimming removed 4 bases at V and 2 bases at J, with 12 bases between. This CDR3 spans 15 amino acids. Germline lookup yields CDR1 LNHDA and CDR2 SQIVND (reference sequence). Here the CDR3 DNA reads TGTGCCAGTAGTAGGCTCCGACGGGGCAATCAGCCCCAGCATTTT. The encoded protein is CASSRLRRGNQPQHF.

The chain couples TRBV21-1 to TRBJ2-7; the D segment call TRBD2 is taken from the table without a DNA check. TRBV21-1 is deemed a pseudogene. CDR3 length: 19 amino acids. The CDR3 spells CASSNESGTSGEDSYEQYF. In DNA form, the CDR3 reads TGTGCCAGCAGCAACGAGAGCGGGACTAGCGGGGAGGATTCCTACGAGCAGTACTTC.

The J gene is TRBJ1-2, the V gene TRBV7-6; TRBD1 aligns across 7 bases. V gave up 4 bases and J gave up 8 bases; unmatched junction bases: 7. Per the germline V gene, CDR1 is SGHVS and CDR2 is FNYEAQ. This CDR3 is built from 13 residues. The CDR3 region has the DNA TGTGCCAGCAGCTCTAGACAGGGCTGGGGCTACACCTTC. Its protein product is CASSSRQGWGYTF.

The chain joins TRBV27 to TRBJ2-1; maybe TRBD2 (5 bases). The germline gives CDR1 MNHEY, CDR2 SMNVEV (reference sequence). The CDR3 has 13 amino acids. V lost 10 bases and J lost 7, with 17 bases in between. Written as DNA, the CDR3 is TGTGCCACCCAGGACTTTCCATTAAATGAGCAGTTCTTC. This encodes CATQDFPLNEQFF.

This clone turned up a few times. DNA of the CDR3: TGTGCCATCAGTGCCGGGACAGGGGGCTCCGGGGCCAACGTCCTGACTTTC. As protein: CAISAGTGGSGANVLTF. The chain carries TRBV10-3 and TRBJ2-6, with TRBD1 matching over 12 bases. CDR1 ENHRY and CDR2 SYGVKD come from the germline V gene. This CDR3 region has 17 residues. Trimming cost V 4 bases and J 4 bases; bases outside gene matches: 5.